The sequence of this T cell receptor beta chain was determined in a study of blood T cell repertoires in COVID-19. At the level of the study: The samples span acute and convalescent COVID-19 from the United States, Italy and Spain. Sample material is recorded as cDNA or gDNA derived from T cells, B-cell-depleted T cells, or PBMCs.

As processed by the authors: The authors estimated nucleated cell counts from reference gene primer amplification. Sequencing used immunoSEQ multiplex PCR; TCRdb keeps in-frame clones, though not all of them. The V and J calls and clone size come from that table; D and trimming were worked out from the DNA. The repertoire holds about 130,000 clones, roughly 84% seen once, with around 12% in the top ten. Sequenced: peripheral blood. The sequence derives from a woman aged 30 to 39 who had recovered from COVID-19.

This CDR3 reads CASSDGQGLGQPQHF. In nucleotides, the CDR3 is TGTGCCAGCAGTGATGGACAGGGGCTTGGTCAGCCCCAGCATTTT. The chain combines TRBV25-1 with TRBJ1-5, with 9 bases aligning to TRBD1. CDR1 is MGHDK and CDR2 is SYGVNS in the germline V gene. V lost 3 bases to trimming and J lost 6 bases; unmatched junction nucleotides: 6. The CDR3 has 15 amino acids.